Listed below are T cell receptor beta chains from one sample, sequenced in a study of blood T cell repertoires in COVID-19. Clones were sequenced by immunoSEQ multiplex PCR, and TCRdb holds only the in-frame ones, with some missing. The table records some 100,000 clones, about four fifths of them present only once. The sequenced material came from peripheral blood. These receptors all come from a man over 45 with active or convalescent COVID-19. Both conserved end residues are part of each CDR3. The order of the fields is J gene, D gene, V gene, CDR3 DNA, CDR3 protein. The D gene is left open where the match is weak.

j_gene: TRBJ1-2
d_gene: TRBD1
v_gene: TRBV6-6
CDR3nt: TGTGCCAGCAGGTCCAAACAGGGGGCGGGTGGCTACACCTTC
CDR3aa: CASRSKQGAGGYTF

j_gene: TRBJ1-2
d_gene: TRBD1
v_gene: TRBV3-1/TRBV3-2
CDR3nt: TGTGCCAGCAGCCTCTCGGACAGGTTCTATGGCTACACCTTC
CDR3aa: CASSLSDRFYGYTF

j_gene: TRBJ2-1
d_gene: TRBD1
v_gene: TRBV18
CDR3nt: TGTGCCAGCTCACCAAACAGGGGGCAGATGAATGAGCAGTTCTTC
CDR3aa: CASSPNRGQMNEQFF

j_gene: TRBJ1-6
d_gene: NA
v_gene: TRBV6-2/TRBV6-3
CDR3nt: TGTGCCAGCAGTTACGGGAGAGTCCCTTCACCCCTCCACTTT
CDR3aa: CASSYGRVPSPLHF

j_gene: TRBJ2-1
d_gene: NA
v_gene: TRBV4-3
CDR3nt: TGCGCCAGCAGCCAAGTGGGTGGGGCCCTGGGTGAGCAGTTCTTC
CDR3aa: CASSQVGGALGEQFF

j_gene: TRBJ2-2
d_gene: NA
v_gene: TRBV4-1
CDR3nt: TGCGCCAGCAGCCAAGAGGGTAGCGGTACCAACACCGGGGAGCTGTTTTTT
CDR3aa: CASSQEGSGTNTGELFF

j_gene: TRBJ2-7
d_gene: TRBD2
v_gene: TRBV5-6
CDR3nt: TGTGCCAGCACCATACGGGGGGGGCCTTCCTACGAGCAGTACTTC
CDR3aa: CASTIRGGPSYEQYF

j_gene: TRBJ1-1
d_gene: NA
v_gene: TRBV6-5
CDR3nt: TGTGCCGCGGGGGGGCACGGGAACACTGAAGCTTTCTTT
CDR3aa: CAAGGHGNTEAFF

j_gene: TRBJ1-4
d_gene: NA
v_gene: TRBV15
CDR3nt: TGTGCCACCAGCAGAGAAACGACACAAACTAATGAAAAACTGTTTTTT
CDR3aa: CATSRETTQTNEKLFF

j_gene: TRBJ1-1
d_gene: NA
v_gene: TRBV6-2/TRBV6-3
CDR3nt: TGTGCCAGCAGTTGGCCAGGTGAAGCTTTCTTT
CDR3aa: CASSWPGEAFF

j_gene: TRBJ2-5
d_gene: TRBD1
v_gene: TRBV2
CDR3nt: TGTGCCAGCAATGGGGGACAGGGGGCAGGGGAAGAGACCCAGTACTTC
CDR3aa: CASNGGQGAGEETQYF

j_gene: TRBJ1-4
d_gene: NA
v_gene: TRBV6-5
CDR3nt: TGTGCCAGCAGTTATCGGGGGGGGGCTAATGAAAAACTGTTTTTT
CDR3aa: CASSYRGGANEKLFF

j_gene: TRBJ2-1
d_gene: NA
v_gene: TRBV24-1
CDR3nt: TGTGCCACCAGTGGGGCCCCGGGAGTGATTCACAATGAGCAGTTCTTC
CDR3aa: CATSGAPGVIHNEQFF